The clone carrying this TCR beta chain was observed a handful of times. Its target is not known. TCR alpha and TCR beta cDNA libraries carrying sample barcodes and UMIs came from 5'RACE with constant-segment primers. TCRdb recomputed calls from the 5' RACE reads with MiXCR, one row per CDR3 protein. The table has 300,000 to 350,000 distinct CDR3 sequences, approximately 15% seen once. This sample is drawn from a study of T-cell memory formation after mild COVID-19. Study findings and constraints: The second-wave clones peaking on day 37 were not confirmed as SARS-CoV-2-specific. In pre-infection memory, a portion of responding clones appeared, which suggested that cross-reactive memory joined. The study found contracting CD4+ clones mainly in CM and EM and contracting CD8+ clones in EMRA.

The junction had 9 bases not matched to a gene; V was cut back by 5 bases and J by 3 bases. This CDR3 is built from 15 residues. This chain joins TRBV12-3 or TRBV12-4 and TRBJ2-7; 8 positions match TRBD1. Sequencing was carried out using PBMCs or a T cell subset sorted from them (not recorded which). This receptor was taken from a man aged 18-30 years who had mild COVID-19 (a few samples of this study predate the infection). Cell type and time point are not known. Here the CDR3 DNA reads TGTGCCAGCAGTATGCACAGGGGGAGAGGCTACGAGCAGTACTTC. This translates into CASSMHRGRGYEQYF.